This T cell receptor (beta chain) was recovered during a study of cytomegalovirus exposure and HLA in healthy donors. About the study: Caucasian-associated ancestry cluster membership applied to just over 80% of about 370 genotyped donors. General study results and limits: The analysis excluded some indistinguishable V segments, including TRBV6-2 and TRBV6-3. Common viral pathogens (according to a later analysis) appeared linked to several of the most significant clusters.

V shed 4 bases and J shed 1 base, with 11 bases lying between them. Germline-derived CDR1 and CDR2 are SGHKS and YYEKEE (reference sequence). CDR3 size: 14 residues. All the people who gave samples were healthy bone marrow donors. A multiplex PCR was run with 60 Vbeta primers and 13 Jbeta primers. Produced via immunoSEQ multiplex PCR; TCRdb's table is partial and in-frame only. The data contain tens of thousands of clones, roughly four fifths of them singletons. Worth noting for this clone: What it binds is not known.

The V and J genes are TRBV5-5 and TRBJ1-1; D is perhaps TRBD1 (6 bases). Source material: PBMCs. The origin of this receptor is a man aged 25 to 45 in good health and CMV-seronegative. Here the CDR3 reads CASSGEGGNTEAFF. As DNA, the CDR3 is TGTGCCAGCAGCGGGGAAGGGGGGAACACTGAAGCTTTCTTT. The whole variable domain, remainder taken from reference TRBV5-5 and TRBJ1-1, is DAGVTQSPTHLIKTRGQQVTLRCSPISGHKSVSWYQQVLGQGPQFIFQYYEKEERGRGNFPDRFSARQFPNYSSELNVNALLLGDSALYLCASSGEGGNTEAFFGQGTRLTVV.